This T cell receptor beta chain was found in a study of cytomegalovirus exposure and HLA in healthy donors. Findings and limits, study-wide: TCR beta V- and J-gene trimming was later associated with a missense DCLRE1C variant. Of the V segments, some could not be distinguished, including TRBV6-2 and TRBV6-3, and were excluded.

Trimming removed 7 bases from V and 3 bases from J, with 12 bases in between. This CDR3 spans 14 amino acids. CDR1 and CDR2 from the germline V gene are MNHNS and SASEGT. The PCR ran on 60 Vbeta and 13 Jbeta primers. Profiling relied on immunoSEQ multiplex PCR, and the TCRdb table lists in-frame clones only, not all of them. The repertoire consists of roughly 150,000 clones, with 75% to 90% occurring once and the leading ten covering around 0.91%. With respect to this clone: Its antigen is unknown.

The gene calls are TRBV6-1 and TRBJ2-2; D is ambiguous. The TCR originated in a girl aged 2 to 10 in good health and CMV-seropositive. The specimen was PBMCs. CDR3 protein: CASTYGGDTGELFF. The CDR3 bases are TGTGCCAGCACTTACGGCGGAGACACCGGGGAGCTGTTTTTT.